These 2 T cell receptor beta chains came from one sample sequenced in a study of cytomegalovirus exposure and HLA in healthy donors. TCRdb's copy holds only in-frame clones and misses some; the assay was immunoSEQ multiplex PCR. This sample carries 100,000 to 150,000 clones, 80% to 90% of them seen once, and the ten largest clones take roughly 1.2%. Sequenced: PBMCs. The receptors originated from a woman under 30 in good health and CMV-seronegative.

This clone turned up a few times. The chain has TRBV2 and TRBJ2-7; D gene unclear. Germline CDR1 and CDR2: SNHLY and FYNNEI. The CDR3 totals 12 residues. Trimming stripped 5 bases from V and 3 bases from J, with 8 bases between. CDR3 sequence: CASSIGVYEQYF. CDR3 coding DNA: TGTGCCAGCAGTATTGGAGTCTACGAGCAGTACTTC. The full variable domain, completed using reference TRBV2 and TRBJ2-7, is EPEVTQTPSHQVTQMGQEVILRCVPISNHLYFYWYRQILGQKVEFLVSFYNNEISEKSEIFDDQFSVERPDGSNFTLKIRSTKLEDSAMYFCASSIGVYEQYFGPGTRLTVT.

The chain employs TRBV5-4 and TRBJ1-3; TRBD1 matches at 7 bases. Germline V CDR1 and CDR2: SGHNT, YYREEE (reference sequence). With 8 bases clipped from V and 8 bases from J, the junction kept 10 bases outside the gene matches. The CDR3 has 13 residues. This chain's CDR3 is CARRDSLGDTIYF. In DNA form, the CDR3 reads TGTGCCAGGAGGGACAGTCTGGGGGACACCATATATTTT.